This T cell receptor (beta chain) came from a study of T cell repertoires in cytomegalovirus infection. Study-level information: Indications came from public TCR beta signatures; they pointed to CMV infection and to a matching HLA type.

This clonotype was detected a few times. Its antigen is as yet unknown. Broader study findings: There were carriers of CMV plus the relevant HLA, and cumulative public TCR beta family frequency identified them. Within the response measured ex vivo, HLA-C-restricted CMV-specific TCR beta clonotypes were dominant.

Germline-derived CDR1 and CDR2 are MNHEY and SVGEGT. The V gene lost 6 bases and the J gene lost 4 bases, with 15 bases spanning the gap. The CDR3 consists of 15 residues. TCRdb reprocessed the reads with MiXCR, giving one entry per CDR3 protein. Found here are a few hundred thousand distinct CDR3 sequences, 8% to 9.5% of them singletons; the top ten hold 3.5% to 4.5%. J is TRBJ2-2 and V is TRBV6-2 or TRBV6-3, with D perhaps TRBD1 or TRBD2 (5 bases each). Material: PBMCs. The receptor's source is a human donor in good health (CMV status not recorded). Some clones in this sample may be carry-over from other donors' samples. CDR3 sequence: CASSEKGTSTGELFF. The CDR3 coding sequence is TGTGCCAGCAGCGAAAAAGGGACCAGCACCGGGGAGCTGTTTTTT.